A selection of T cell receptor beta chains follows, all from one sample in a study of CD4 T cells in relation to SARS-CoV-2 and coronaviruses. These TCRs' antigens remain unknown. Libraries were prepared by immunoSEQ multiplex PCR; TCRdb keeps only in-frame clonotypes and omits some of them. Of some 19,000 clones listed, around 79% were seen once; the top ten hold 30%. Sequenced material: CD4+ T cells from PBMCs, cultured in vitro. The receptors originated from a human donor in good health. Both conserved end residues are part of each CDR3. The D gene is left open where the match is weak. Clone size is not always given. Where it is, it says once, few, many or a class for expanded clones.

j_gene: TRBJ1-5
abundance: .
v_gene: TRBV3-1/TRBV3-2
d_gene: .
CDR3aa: CASSATGNQPQHF
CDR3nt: TGTGCCAGCAGCGCGACAGGAAATCAGCCCCAGCATTTT

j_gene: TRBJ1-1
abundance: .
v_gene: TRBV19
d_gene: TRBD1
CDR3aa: CASSNSPGQGLTEAFF
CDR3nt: TGTGCCAGTAGTAACAGCCCGGGACAGGGATTGACTGAAGCTTTCTTT

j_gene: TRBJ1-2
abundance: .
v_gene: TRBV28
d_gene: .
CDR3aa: CASTLGSLGYGYTF
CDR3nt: TGTGCCAGCACTCTCGGAAGTCTCGGCTATGGCTACACCTTC

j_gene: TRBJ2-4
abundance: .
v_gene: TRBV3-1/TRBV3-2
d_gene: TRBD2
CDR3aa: CASSQRRGGDIQYF
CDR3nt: TGTGCCAGCAGCCAGCGGCGGGGGGGAGACATTCAGTACTTC

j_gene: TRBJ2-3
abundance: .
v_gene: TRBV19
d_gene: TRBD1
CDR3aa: CASSSGQGRTDTQYF
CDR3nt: TGTGCCAGTAGTTCAGGACAGGGGAGGACAGATACGCAGTATTTT

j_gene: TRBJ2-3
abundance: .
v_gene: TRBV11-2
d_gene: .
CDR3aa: CASSLDRGTDTQYF
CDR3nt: TGTGCCAGCAGCTTAGACCGCGGCACAGATACGCAGTATTTT

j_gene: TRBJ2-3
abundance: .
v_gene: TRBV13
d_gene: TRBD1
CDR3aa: CASSIGQVGTDTQYF
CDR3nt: TGTGCCAGCAGCATCGGACAGGTGGGGACAGATACGCAGTATTTT

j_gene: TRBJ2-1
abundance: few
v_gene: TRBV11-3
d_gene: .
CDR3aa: CASSPQGAYNEQFF
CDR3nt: TGTGCCAGCAGCCCGCAGGGCGCCTACAATGAGCAGTTCTTC

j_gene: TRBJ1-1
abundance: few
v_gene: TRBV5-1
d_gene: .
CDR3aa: CASSLGGDSEAFF
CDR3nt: TGCGCCAGCAGCTTGGGGGGGGACTCCGAAGCTTTCTTT

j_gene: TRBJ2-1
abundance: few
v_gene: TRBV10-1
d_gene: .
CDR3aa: CATGYTPAQSSYNEQFF
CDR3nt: TGCGCCACCGGTTATACGCCCGCCCAGAGCTCCTACAATGAGCAGTTCTTC

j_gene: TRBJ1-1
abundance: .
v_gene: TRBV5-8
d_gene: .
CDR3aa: CASSLRLMNTEAFF
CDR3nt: TGTGCCAGCAGCTTGCGATTGATGAACACTGAAGCTTTCTTT

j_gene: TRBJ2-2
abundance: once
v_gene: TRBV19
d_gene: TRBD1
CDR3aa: CATVDRGLTGELFF
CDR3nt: TGTGCCACTGTAGACAGGGGGCTGACCGGGGAGCTGTTTTTT

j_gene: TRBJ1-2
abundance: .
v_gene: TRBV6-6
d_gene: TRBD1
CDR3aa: CASSYPTGTYGYTF
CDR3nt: TGTGCCAGCAGTTACCCGACAGGGACCTATGGCTACACCTTC

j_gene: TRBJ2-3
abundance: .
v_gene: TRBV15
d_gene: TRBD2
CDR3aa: CATSRPGAGGTDTQYF
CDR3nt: TGTGCCACCAGCAGACCTGGGGCGGGAGGGACAGATACGCAGTATTTT

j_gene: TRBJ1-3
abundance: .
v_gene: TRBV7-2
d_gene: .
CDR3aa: CASRSQASGNTIYF
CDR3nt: TGTGCCAGCCGCTCGCAAGCCTCTGGAAACACCATATATTTT

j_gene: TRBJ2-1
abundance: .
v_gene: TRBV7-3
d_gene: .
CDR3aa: CASSLTPDSHEQFF
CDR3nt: TGTGCCAGCAGCTTAACACCTGACAGCCATGAGCAGTTCTTC

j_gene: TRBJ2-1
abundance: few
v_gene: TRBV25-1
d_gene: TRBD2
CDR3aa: CASSDPRAGPPLYNEQFF
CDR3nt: TGTGCCAGCAGTGACCCCAGAGCGGGACCCCCCCTCTACAATGAGCAGTTCTTC

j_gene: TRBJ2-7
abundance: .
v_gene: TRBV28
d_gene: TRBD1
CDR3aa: CASSLDRGSHSRDEQYF
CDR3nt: TGTGCCAGCAGTTTGGACAGGGGATCTCACTCCCGGGACGAGCAGTACTTC

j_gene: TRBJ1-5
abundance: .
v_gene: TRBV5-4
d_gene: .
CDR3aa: CASSLAPDIVQPQHF
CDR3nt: TGTGCCAGCAGCTTAGCGCCGGACATTGTGCAGCCCCAGCATTTT

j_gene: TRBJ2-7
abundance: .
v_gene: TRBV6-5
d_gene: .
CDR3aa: CASSSLSGSSYEQYF
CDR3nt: TGTGCCAGCAGTTCCCTCTCCGGTTCCTCCTACGAGCAGTACTTC

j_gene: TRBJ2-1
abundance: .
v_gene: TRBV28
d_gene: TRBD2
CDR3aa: CASRLLSGRAANEQFF
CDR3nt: TGTGCCAGCAGGCTCCTTAGCGGGAGGGCCGCAAATGAGCAGTTCTTC

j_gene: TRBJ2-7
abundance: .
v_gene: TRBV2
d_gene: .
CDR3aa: CASTEQYF
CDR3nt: TGTGCCAGCACGGAGCAGTACTTC

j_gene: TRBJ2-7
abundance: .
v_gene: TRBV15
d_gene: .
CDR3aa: CATSRKDGGSDEQYF
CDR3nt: TGTGCCACCAGCAGAAAAGATGGGGGAAGCGACGAGCAGTACTTC

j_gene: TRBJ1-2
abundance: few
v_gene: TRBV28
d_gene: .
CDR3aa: CASSPYLGGYTF
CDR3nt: TGTGCCAGCAGTCCCTACCTGGGCGGCTACACCTTC

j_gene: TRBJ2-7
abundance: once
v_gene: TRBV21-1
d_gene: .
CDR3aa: CASSKSSGEQYF
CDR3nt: TGTGCCAGCAGCAAATCCTCGGGTGAGCAGTACTTC

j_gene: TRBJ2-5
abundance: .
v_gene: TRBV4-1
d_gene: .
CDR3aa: CASSRQGAQETQYF
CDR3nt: TGCGCCAGCAGCCGACAAGGGGCCCAAGAGACCCAGTACTTC

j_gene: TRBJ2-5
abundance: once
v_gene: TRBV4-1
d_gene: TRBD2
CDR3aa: CASSQDRPSGSLETQYF
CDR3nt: TGCGCCAGCAGCCAAGATCGTCCTAGCGGGAGCTTGGAGACCCAGTACTTC

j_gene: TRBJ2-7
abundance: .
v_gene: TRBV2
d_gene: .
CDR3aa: CASGPRAQYEQYF
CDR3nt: TGTGCCAGCGGTCCGCGGGCGCAGTACGAGCAGTACTTC

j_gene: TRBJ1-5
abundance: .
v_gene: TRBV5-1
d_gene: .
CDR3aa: CASSPGGAEQPQHF
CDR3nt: TGCGCCAGCAGCCCCGGGGGGGCCGAGCAGCCCCAGCATTTT

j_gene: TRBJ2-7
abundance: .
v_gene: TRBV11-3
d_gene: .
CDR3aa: CASSRGGGGSYEQYF
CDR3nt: TGTGCCAGCAGCCGCGGGGGCGGTGGCTCCTACGAGCAGTACTTC

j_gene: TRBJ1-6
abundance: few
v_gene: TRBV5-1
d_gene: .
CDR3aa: CASSLAGSYNSPLHF
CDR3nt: TGCGCCAGCAGCTTGGCGGGCTCCTATAATTCACCCCTCCACTTT

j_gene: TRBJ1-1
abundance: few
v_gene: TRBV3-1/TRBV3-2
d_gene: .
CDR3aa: CASSQTAAWNEAFF
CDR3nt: TGTGCCAGCAGCCAAACAGCGGCCTGGAATGAAGCTTTCTTT

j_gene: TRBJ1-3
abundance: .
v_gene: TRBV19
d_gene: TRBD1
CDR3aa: CASSIVRPGGISGNTIYF
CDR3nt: TGTGCCAGTAGTATAGTTCGACCAGGGGGTATCTCTGGAAACACCATATATTTT

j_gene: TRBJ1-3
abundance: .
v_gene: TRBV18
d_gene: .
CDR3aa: CASSPESGNTIYF
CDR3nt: TGTGCCAGCTCACCTGAGTCCGGAAACACCATATATTTT

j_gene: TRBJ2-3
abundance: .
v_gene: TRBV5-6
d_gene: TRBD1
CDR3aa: CASSLRTGADTQYF
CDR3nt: TGTGCCAGCAGCTTGAGGACAGGGGCAGATACGCAGTATTTT

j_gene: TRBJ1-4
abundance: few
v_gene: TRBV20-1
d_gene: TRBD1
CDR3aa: CSASWDRGHEKLFF
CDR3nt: TGCAGTGCTAGTTGGGACAGGGGGCATGAAAAACTGTTTTTT

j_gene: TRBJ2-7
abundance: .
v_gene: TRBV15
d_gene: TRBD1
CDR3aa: CATGQGAGYEQYF
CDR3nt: TGTGCCACGGGGCAGGGGGCTGGTTACGAGCAGTACTTC

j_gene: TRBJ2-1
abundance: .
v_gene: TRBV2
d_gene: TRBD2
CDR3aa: CASCVAASGNGEQFF
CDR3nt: TGTGCCAGCTGTGTTGCGGCTAGCGGGAACGGTGAGCAGTTCTTC

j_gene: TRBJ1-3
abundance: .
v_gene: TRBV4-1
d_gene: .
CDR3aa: CASSLVGEGISGNTIYF
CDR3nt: TGCGCCAGCAGCCTCGTGGGAGAGGGGATCTCTGGAAACACCATATATTTT

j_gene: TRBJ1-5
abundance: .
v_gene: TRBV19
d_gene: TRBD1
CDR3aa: CASSPGQGIKPQHF
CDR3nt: TGTGCCAGTAGTCCCGGACAGGGAATCAAGCCCCAGCATTTT

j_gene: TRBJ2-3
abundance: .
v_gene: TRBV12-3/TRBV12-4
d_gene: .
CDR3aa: CASSLPSDYTQYF
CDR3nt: TGTGCCAGCAGTTTGCCCTCAGACTATACGCAGTATTTT

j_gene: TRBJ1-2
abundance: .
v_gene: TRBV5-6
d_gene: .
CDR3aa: CASSLVFRRVYGYTF
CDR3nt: TGTGCCAGCAGCTTGGTTTTCAGGCGGGTCTATGGCTACACCTTC

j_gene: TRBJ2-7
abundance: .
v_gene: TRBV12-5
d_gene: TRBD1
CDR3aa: CASGFGQGTYEQYF
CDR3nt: TGTGCTAGTGGTTTTGGACAGGGGACTTACGAGCAGTACTTC

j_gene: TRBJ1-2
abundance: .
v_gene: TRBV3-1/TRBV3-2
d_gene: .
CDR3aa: CASSQDWSSGYTF
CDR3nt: TGTGCCAGCAGCCAAGATTGGTCCTCTGGCTACACCTTC

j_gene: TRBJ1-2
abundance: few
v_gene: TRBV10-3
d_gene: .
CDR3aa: CAITPGAWDNYGYTF
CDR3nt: TGTGCCATCACCCCCGGGGCTTGGGATAACTATGGCTACACCTTC

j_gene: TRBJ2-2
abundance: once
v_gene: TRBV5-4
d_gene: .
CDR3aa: CASSWQGAGGPGGELFF
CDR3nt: TGTGCCAGCAGCTGGCAGGGGGCGGGAGGGCCCGGCGGGGAGCTGTTTTTT

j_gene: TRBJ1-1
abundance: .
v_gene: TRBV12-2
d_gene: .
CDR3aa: CASRLARIGVLGTGNFTTEAFF
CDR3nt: TGTGCAAGTCGCTTAGCGAGAATTGGCGTTTTAGGGACAGGGAATTTTACCACTGAAGCTTTCTTT

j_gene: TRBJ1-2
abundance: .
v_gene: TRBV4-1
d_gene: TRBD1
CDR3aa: CASSRPGQRGDYGYTF
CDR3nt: TGCGCCAGCAGCCGCCCGGGACAGCGAGGTGACTATGGCTACACCTTC

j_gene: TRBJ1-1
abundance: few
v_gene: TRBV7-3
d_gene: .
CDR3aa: CASSLTQDTEAFF
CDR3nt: TGTGCCAGCAGCTTAACGCAGGACACTGAAGCTTTCTTT

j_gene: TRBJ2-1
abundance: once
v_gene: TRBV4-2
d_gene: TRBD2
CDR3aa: CASSQEGTSGKYNEQFF
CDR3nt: TGTGCCAGCAGCCAGGAGGGGACTAGCGGGAAGTACAATGAGCAGTTCTTC

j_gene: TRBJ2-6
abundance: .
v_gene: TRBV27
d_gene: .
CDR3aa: CASSFRTKSSGANVLTF
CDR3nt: TGTGCCAGCAGTTTCCGGACCAAGAGCTCTGGGGCCAACGTCCTGACTTTC

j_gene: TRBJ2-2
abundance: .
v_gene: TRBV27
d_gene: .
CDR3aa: CASSWQGGTGELFF
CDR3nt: TGTGCCAGCAGTTGGCAGGGTGGTACCGGGGAGCTGTTTTTT

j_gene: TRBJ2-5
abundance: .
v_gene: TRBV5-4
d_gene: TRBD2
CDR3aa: CASSPGGGAGETQYF
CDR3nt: TGTGCCAGCAGCCCGGGGGGGGGCGCGGGAGAGACCCAGTACTTC

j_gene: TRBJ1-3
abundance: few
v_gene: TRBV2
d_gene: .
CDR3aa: CASSETGFRNTIYF
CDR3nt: TGTGCCAGCAGTGAAACCGGATTTAGGAACACCATATATTTT